Described below is a single T cell receptor (beta chain) sequence and its context. Its antigen is not yet known. Base qualities are not provided; no much larger clone lies one nucleotide away. The data derive from a study of Tregs in tolerant kidney transplant recipients (dated by TCRdb to between 2018 and 2020). For context, the study as a whole: The study applied TCRbeta sequencing to find donor-specific regulatory T cells before combined kidney and bone marrow transplantation and then followed those same cells after transplant. TCRbeta repertoire sequencing was used in a few healthy controls to compare several ways of expanding Tregs specific for an allogeneic donor.

Thawed PBMCs were FACS-sorted into unstimulated Tregs (CD4+CD25+CD127-), CD4+ non-Tregs (CD4+CD25-), CD4 cells and CD8 cells. Healthy control blood came either as purchased buffy coats or from healthy volunteers. Healthy control blood was processed by Ficoll density gradient to PBMCs and cryopreserved; patient PBMCs were collected before and after transplant. Via the germline V gene (reference sequence), CDR1 is SGHKS and CDR2 YYEKEE. The germline V and J ends show losses of 0 bases and 6 bases respectively, and no gene match explains 7 bases of the junction. The CDR3 starts with the cysteine, ends with the phenylalanine, and has 16 residues. The CDR3 DNA has 48 bases and is translated from base 1. What the authors observed across the whole study: Expanding Tregs with activated donor B cells appeared to identify the most biologically relevant and donor-specific TCRbeta repertoire. Biological reproducibility was not examined directly, but technical replication error appeared to be minimal. Because the study included only a small number of patients, the results must be confirmed in larger populations and under other immunosuppression protocols.

For TCRbeta CDR3 sequencing, genomic DNA from the sorted cells was extracted using the QIAGEN DNeasy Blood and Tissue Kit. High-throughput TCRbeta CDR3 sequencing, which included PCR amplification with bias correction and internal controls, was done commercially through immunoSEQ. In the paper's pipeline: Unique productive TCRbeta sequences were defined by CDR3 nucleotide sequence where primers matched, and otherwise by CDR3 amino acid sequence together with Vbeta and Jbeta genes. To correct for sorting error, sequences found in more than one sorted population at a frequency ratio of 2:1 or less were discarded, and the remaining shared sequences were assigned to the population with the higher frequency. A sequence counted as donor-reactive if, in CFSE-low cells, the sequence had a frequency of at least 0.01% and was expanded at least 5-fold compared with unstimulated cells. Jensen-Shannon divergence, calculated on the top 100 TCRbeta sequences ranked by frequency, was used to quantify repertoire divergence. For samples with multiple sequencing runs, sorting error was corrected in each run separately before the runs were combined. Not all clones reach the TCRdb copy of this immuneACCESS table, which keeps in-frame sequences only. Checked studies attribute under half of the gap to unresolved V genes and leave the rest unexplained. V and J calls and clone size are copied from that table; D and trimming were computed from the DNA. The sample contains 68,000 or so clones, around 84% of them found a single time. Jointly, the top ten make up roughly 4.5% of the sample.

The chain links TRBV5-5 with TRBJ2-3, with 10 junctional bases fitting TRBD2. This sequence was found in a human donor in good health. The sample taken for sequencing was CD4+ T cells from blood. The CDR3 reads as follows: CASSLGGLAGVDTQYF. In nucleotide form, the sequence is TGTGCCAGCAGCTTGGGTGGGCTAGCGGGGGTGGATACGCAGTATTTT.